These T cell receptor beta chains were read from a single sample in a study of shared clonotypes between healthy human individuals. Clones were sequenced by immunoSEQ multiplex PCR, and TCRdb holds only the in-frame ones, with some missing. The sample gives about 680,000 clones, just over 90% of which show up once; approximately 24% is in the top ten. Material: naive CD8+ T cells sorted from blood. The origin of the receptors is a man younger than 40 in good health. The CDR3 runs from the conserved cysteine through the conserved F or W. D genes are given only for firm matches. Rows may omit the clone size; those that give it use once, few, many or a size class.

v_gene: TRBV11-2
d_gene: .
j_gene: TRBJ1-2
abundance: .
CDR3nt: TGTGCCAGCAGCTTAGCTTCTGGTCAGGGAGCTAACTATGGCTACACCTTC
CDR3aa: CASSLASGQGANYGYTF

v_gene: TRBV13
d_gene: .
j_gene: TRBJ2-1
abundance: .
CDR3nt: TGTGCCAGCAGCCCGCCGGGGACGGGCAATGAGCAGTTCTTC
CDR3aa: CASSPPGTGNEQFF

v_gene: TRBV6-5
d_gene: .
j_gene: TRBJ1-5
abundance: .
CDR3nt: TGTGCCAGCAGTTACTTACCCGGCAATCAGCCCCAGCATTTT
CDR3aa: CASSYLPGNQPQHF

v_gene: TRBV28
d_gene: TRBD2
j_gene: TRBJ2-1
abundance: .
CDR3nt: TGTGCCAGCAGTTTATCCACTAGCGGGAGCTACAATGAGCAGTTCTTC
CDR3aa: CASSLSTSGSYNEQFF

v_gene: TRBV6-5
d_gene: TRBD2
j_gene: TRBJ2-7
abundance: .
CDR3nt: TGTGCCAGCAGTTTCGGACTAGCGGGGAACTACGAGCAGTACTTC
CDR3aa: CASSFGLAGNYEQYF

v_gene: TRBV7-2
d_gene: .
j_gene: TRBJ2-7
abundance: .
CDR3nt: TGTGCCAGCAGCTTATACTTAAGAGGTTACGAGCAGTACTTC
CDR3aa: CASSLYLRGYEQYF

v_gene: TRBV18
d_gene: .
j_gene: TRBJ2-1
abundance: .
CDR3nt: TGTGCCAGCTCACCACCGGCAGGACTACCCTCCGTGGATGAGCAGTTCTTC
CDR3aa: CASSPPAGLPSVDEQFF

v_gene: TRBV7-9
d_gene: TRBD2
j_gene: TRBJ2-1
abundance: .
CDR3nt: TGTGCCAGCAGCCATGCATGGAGCGGGAACGATGAGCAGTTCTTC
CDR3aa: CASSHAWSGNDEQFF

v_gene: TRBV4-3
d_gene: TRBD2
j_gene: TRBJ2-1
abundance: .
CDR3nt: TGCGCCAGCAGCCCCTTAGGACCCTTCGAAAGACGGACTAGCGGCCGCAATGAGCAGTTCTTC
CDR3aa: CASSPLGPFERRTSGRNEQFF

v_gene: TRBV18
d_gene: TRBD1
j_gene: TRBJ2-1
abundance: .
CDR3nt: TGTGCCAGCTCGGGAGCCGGGACAGGGGCCGACAATGAGCAGTTCTTC
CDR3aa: CASSGAGTGADNEQFF

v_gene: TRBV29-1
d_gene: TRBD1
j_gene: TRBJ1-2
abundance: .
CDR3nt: TGCAGCGCCAGGGGGCAGGACTATGGCTACACCTTC
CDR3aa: CSARGQDYGYTF

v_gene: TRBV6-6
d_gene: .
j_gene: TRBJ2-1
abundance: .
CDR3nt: TGTGCCAGCAGTCCCCTAGCGCCTTCATACAATGAGCAGTTCTTC
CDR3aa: CASSPLAPSYNEQFF

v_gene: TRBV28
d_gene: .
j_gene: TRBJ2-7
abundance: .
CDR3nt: TGTGCCAGCAGTTTATCCCCCTCACTAGTCTACGAGCAGTACTTC
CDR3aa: CASSLSPSLVYEQYF

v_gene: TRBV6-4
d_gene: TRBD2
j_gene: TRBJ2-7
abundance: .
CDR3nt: TGTGCCAGCAGTGAGCTAGCGGGAGGGAGTGAGCAGTACTTC
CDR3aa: CASSELAGGSEQYF

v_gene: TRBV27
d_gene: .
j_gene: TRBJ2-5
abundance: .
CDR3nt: TGTGCCAGCAGTTCCCATACAGGGAAGGGCCGAGAGACCCAGTACTTC
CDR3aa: CASSSHTGKGRETQYF

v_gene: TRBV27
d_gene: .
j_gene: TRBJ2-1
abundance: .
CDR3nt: TGTGCCAGCAGCCAGGGTAGCTCCTACAATGAGCAGTTCTTC
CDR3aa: CASSQGSSYNEQFF

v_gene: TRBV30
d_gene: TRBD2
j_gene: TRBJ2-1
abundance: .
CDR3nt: TGTGCCTGGAGTGCACCCGGTTTTCGAGCGGGGGTGAACAATGAGCAGTTCTTC
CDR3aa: CAWSAPGFRAGVNNEQFF

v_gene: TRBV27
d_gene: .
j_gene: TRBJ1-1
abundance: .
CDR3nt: TGTGCCAGCATATCCGGATGGGGCACTCAAGCTTTCTTT
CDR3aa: CASISGWGTQAFF

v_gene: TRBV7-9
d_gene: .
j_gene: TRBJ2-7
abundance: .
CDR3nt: TGTGCCAGCAGTCCCCCGGGTTTTGGGTCCTACGAGCAGTACTTC
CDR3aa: CASSPPGFGSYEQYF

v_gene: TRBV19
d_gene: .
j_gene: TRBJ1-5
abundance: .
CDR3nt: TGTGCCAGTAGTACCGGGTGGGGCAATCAGCCCCAGCATTTT
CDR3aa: CASSTGWGNQPQHF

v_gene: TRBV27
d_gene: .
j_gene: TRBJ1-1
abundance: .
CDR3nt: TGTGCCAGTCGGGGGATGGGCCCTGAAGCTTTCTTT
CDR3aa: CASRGMGPEAFF

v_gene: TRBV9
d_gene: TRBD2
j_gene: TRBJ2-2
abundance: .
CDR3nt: TGTGCCAGCAGCGGGCGAGGGACTAGCGGACCGAACACCGGGGAGCTGTTTTTT
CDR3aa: CASSGRGTSGPNTGELFF

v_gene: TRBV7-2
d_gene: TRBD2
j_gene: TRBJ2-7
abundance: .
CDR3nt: TGTGCCAGCAGCCTAGGTCCTAGCGGGTACGAGCAGTACTTC
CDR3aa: CASSLGPSGYEQYF

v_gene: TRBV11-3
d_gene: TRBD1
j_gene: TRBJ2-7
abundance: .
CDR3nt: TGTGCCAGCAGCTTCACAGGGGCTTACGAGCAGTACTTC
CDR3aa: CASSFTGAYEQYF

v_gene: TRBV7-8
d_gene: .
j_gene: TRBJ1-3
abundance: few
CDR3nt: TGTGCCAGCAGCTTATTGGACAGAGAATCTGGAAACACCATATATTTT
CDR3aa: CASSLLDRESGNTIYF

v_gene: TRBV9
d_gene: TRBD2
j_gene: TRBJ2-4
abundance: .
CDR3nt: TGTGCCAGCAGCGGAGAGCGGGAGGGCCACGGAATTCAGTACTTC
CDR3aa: CASSGEREGHGIQYF

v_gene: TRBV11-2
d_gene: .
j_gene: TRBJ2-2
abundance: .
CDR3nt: TGTGCCAGCAGCTTCGAAAGTTCCACCGGGGAGCTGTTTTTT
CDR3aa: CASSFESSTGELFF

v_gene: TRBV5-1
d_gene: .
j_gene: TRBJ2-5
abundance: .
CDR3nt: TGCGCCAGCAGCCCCACGGTGATTGGGGCGGGCGACCAAGAGACCCAGTACTTC
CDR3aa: CASSPTVIGAGDQETQYF

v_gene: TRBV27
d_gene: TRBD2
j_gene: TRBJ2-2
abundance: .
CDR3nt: TGTGCCAGCAGTTTCCTAGCGGAGAACACCGGGGAGCTGTTTTTT
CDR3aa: CASSFLAENTGELFF

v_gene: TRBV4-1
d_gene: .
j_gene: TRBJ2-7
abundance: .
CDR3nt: TGCGCCAGCAGCCCTTTAGCGAGTAGCTCCTACGAGCAGTACTTC
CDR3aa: CASSPLASSSYEQYF

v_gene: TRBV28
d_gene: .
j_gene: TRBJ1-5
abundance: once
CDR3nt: TGTGCCAGCAGCATAGGTATGGGGCGATGGGAGCCCCAGCATTTT
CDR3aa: CASSIGMGRWEPQHF

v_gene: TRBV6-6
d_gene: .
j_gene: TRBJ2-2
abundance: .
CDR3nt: TGTGCCAGCAGTTACTCCAGGGAGGACACCGGGGAGCTGTTTTTT
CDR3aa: CASSYSREDTGELFF

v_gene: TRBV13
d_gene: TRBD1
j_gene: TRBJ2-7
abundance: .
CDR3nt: TGTGCCAGCAGCTTAGGACAGGGGCACGCCTACGAGCAGTACTTC
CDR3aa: CASSLGQGHAYEQYF

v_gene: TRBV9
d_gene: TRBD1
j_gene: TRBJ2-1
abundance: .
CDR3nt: TGTGCCAGCAGCGTAGGAGAAGGGACAGGGACCTACAATGAGCAGTTCTTC
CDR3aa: CASSVGEGTGTYNEQFF

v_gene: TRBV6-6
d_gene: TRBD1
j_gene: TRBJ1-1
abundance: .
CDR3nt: TGTGCCAGCAGTTCCAACAGGGGGAAGAACACTGAAGCTTTCTTT
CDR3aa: CASSSNRGKNTEAFF

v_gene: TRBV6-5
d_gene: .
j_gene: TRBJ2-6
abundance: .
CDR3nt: TGTGCCAGCACCTACAGTTCCTCTGGGGCCAACGTCCTGACTTTC
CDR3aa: CASTYSSSGANVLTF

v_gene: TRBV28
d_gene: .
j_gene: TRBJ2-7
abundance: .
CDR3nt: TGTGGGGCAACACAGGCAAACTCCTACGAGCAGTACTTC
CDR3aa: CGATQANSYEQYF

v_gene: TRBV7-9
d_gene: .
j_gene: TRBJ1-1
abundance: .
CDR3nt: TGTGCCAGCAGCGCGTGGAAAGGGCTTATGAACACTGAAGCTTTCTTT
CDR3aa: CASSAWKGLMNTEAFF

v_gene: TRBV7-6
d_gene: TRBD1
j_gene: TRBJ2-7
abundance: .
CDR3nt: TGTGCCAGCAGCTTAGAGGCGCTACCGGGACAGGGGCCCTACGAGCAGTACTTC
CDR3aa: CASSLEALPGQGPYEQYF

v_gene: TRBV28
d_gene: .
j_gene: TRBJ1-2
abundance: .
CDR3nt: TGTGCCAGCAGTTCACGACAGTATGGCTACACCTTC
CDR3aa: CASSSRQYGYTF

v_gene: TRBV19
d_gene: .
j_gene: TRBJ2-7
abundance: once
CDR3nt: TGTGCCAGTAGTATAACTAGCAGTGGCGAGCAGTACTTC
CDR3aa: CASSITSSGEQYF

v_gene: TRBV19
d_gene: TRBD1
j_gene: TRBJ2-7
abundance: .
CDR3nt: TGTGCCAGTAGTATAGCCAGGGGGAGCGAGCAGTACTTC
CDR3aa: CASSIARGSEQYF

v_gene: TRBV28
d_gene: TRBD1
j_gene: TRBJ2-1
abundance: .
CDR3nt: TGTGCCAGCAGCCATCCGGTCGACAGGGCCGGTGAGCAGTTCTTC
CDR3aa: CASSHPVDRAGEQFF

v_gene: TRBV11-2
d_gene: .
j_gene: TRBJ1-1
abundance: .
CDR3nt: TGTGCCAGCAGGTGGTCATTGAACACTGAAGCTTTCTTT
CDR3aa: CASRWSLNTEAFF

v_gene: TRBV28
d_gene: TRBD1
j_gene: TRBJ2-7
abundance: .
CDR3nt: TGTGCCAGCAGTTTACCCCGGGGACAGATCGAGGCCTACGAGCAGTACTTC
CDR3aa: CASSLPRGQIEAYEQYF

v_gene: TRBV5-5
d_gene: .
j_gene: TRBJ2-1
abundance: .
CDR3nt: TGTGCCAGCAGCGACTCCGGGTGGCGGGACCCCAACAATGAGCAGTTCTTC
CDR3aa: CASSDSGWRDPNNEQFF

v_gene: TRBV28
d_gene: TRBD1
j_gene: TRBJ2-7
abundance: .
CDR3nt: TGTGCCAGCAGTGCAGCCGGGACAGGGGCCTACGAGCAGTACTTC
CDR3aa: CASSAAGTGAYEQYF

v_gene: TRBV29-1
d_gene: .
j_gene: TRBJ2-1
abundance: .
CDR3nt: TGCAGCGTTATAGGGCGGGACAACTACAATGAGCAGTTCTTC
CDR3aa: CSVIGRDNYNEQFF

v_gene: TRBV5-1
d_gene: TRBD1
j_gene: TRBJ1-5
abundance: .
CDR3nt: TGCGCCAGCAGCTTGGGGGGCCTTACAGGGACAGGCAATCAGCCCCAGCATTTT
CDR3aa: CASSLGGLTGTGNQPQHF